Each of the 13 T cell receptor beta chains below was sequenced from the same sample in a study of blood T cell repertoires in COVID-19. Measured with immunoSEQ multiplex PCR; TCRdb has only the in-frame clones, and not every one. The table shows some 110,000 clones, with approximately 78% occurring only once. Sequencing used peripheral blood. These receptors originate from a man aged 70 or older with acute or convalescent COVID-19.

V and J are TRBV15 and TRBJ2-1; 9 positions match TRBD2. The junction had 7 bases not matched to a gene; V was cut back by 9 bases and J by 4 bases. This CDR3 contains 14 residues. The V gene's germline CDR1 is LNHNV and CDR2 YYDKDF (reference sequence). CDR3 nucleotide sequence: TGTGCCACGCAATCTAGCGGGGCGTACAATGAGCAGTTCTTC. The encoded protein is CATQSSGAYNEQFF.

Many counts were recorded for this clone. The V call is TRBV6-5, the J call TRBJ1-5, with unresolved D. CDR3 size: 13 residues. V lost 2 bases to trimming and J lost 6 bases, with 8 bases between them. The V gene's germline CDR1 is MNHEY and CDR2 SVGAGI. The CDR3 DNA reads as TGTGCCAGCAGTTACGGTCGGGGTCAGCCCCAGCATTTT. Protein sequence: CASSYGRGQPQHF.

The rearrangement joins TRBV2 to TRBJ2-2; possibly TRBD1 for D (5 bases). V was pared by 1 base and J by 6 bases, with 6 bases between. Germline CDR1 is SNHLY and CDR2 is FYNNEI. CDR3 length equals 13 residues. CDR3 loop: CASSEGQPGELFF. CDR3 DNA: TGTGCCAGCAGTGAAGGACAGCCCGGGGAGCTGTTTTTT.

This sequence joins TRBV28 and TRBJ1-5; 8 bases match TRBD1. Germline assignment: CDR1 MDHEN and CDR2 SYDVKM. Trimming at V came to 3 bases and at J to 2 bases, leaving 6 bases not matched to a gene. The CDR3 spans 16 residues. The DNA of the CDR3 is TGTGCCAGCAGTTTCCGGGACAGGTTAGGCAATCAGCCCCAGCATTTT. The encoded protein is CASSFRDRLGNQPQHF.

This clone came up once. This chain uses TRBV15 with TRBJ1-1; D is unclear. The CDR3 runs 13 residues. V was clipped by 1 base and J by 10 bases, with 13 bases between them. In germline, CDR1 is LNHNV, CDR2 YYDKDF (reference sequence). The CDR3 DNA is TGTGCCACCAGCAGAGTGCCAACCGGAGGAGCTTTCTTT. It translates to CATSRVPTGGAFF.

The J gene is TRBJ2-7, the V gene TRBV6-5; the D gene is possibly TRBD2 (6 bases). This CDR3 comprises 15 residues. Germline assignment: CDR1 MNHEY and CDR2 SVGAGI. The ends were cut back, 4 bases at V and 2 bases at J, with 15 bases in the middle. CDR3 residues: CASSSPRTGAYEQYF. Here the CDR3 DNA reads TGTGCCAGCAGTTCCCCCAGGACGGGGGCCTACGAGCAGTACTTC.

V is TRBV4-2 and J is TRBJ2-3; 9 nucleotides agree with TRBD2. The ends lost 0 bases at V and 5 bases at J; junction bases unmatched: 15. CDR3 size: 19 residues. The germline CDR1 and CDR2 sequences are LGHNA and YNFKEQ. The CDR3 coding sequence is TGTGCCAGCAGCCAAGAGCTTTTTATAGCGGGGGCGACTCTAGATACGCAGTATTTT. Protein product: CASSQELFIAGATLDTQYF.

V and J are TRBV18 and TRBJ2-7, with 9 nucleotides matching TRBD1. Germline lookup yields CDR1 KGHSH and CDR2 LQKENI. This CDR3 spans 14 amino acids. Losses at the gene ends were 4 bases for V and 0 bases for J; bases not matched to a gene: 1. CDR3 loop: CASSRDRDSYEQYF. For the CDR3, the DNA is TGTGCCAGCTCACGGGACAGGGACTCCTACGAGCAGTACTTC.

The J gene is TRBJ1-5, the V gene TRBV12-1; the table's D call, TRBD1, was not checked against the DNA. TRBV12-1 is described as a pseudogene. CDR3 length: 15 amino acids. The CDR3 region is CASSFGQHSNQPQHF. DNA of the CDR3: TGTGCCAGCAGCTTTGGACAGCATAGCAATCAGCCCCAGCATTTT.

The CDR3 nucleotides are TGTGCCAGCAGCCGCCCCACGAGTTCTGGGGCCAACGTCCTGACTTTC. It codes for CASSRPTSSGANVLTF. The V and J genes are TRBV14 and TRBJ2-6, with D uncertain. Per germline, CDR1 SGHDN and CDR2 FVKESK. V was cut by 4 bases and J by 1 base, with 11 bases left in between. The CDR3 is 16 residues long.

J is TRBJ1-6 and V is TRBV2, with 8 bases that match TRBD1. The CDR3 consists of 16 residues. J lost 10 bases, V lost 6 bases, and 14 bases had no gene match. The germline CDR1 and CDR2 sequences are SNHLY and FYNNEI. In nucleotides, the CDR3 is TGTGCCAGCAGCGGGTCTAAGGACAGGGTGAGCTCACCCCTCCACTTT. Protein product: CASSGSKDRVSSPLHF.

The genes are TRBV5-1 and TRBJ1-4; tentatively, D is TRBD1 (5 bases). The CDR3 runs to 14 residues. V lost 1 base and J lost 4, with 8 bases in between. Germline-derived CDR1 and CDR2 are SGHRS and YFSETQ. CDR3 loop: CASSLSGGNEKLFF. For the CDR3, the DNA is TGCGCCAGCAGCTTGAGCGGGGGTAATGAAAAACTGTTTTTT.

This clone showed up just once. V and J are TRBV5-4 and TRBJ2-2; D is undetermined. V gave up 2 bases and J gave up 1 base, with 9 bases separating them. This CDR3 is 15 amino acids long. CDR1 and CDR2 (germline): SGHNT, YYREEE (reference sequence). The CDR3 protein is CASSFRRQNTGELFF. DNA of the CDR3: TGTGCCAGCAGCTTTAGACGACAGAACACCGGGGAGCTGTTTTTT.